The T cell receptor beta chain described here comes from a study of blood T cell repertoires in COVID-19. This CDR3 has 14 residues. The junction had 3 bases not matched to a gene; V was cut back by 2 bases and J by 7 bases. Germline loops: CDR1 SGHTA, CDR2 FQGNSA. Seattle enrolled patients during active infection and tracked them longitudinally. Sequencing used immunoSEQ multiplex PCR; TCRdb keeps in-frame clones, though not all of them. The table has under 300,000 clones, 86% seen once; the top ten hold about an eighth. This receptor was obtained from a woman in her 70s with COVID-19, enrolled during active disease. The rearrangement uses TRBV7-2 and TRBJ1-5; TRBD1 matches at 9 bases. The specimen sequenced was peripheral blood. This CDR3 is CASSLTGGEQPQHF. The CDR3 DNA sequence: TGTGCCAGCAGCTTAACAGGGGGCGAACAGCCCCAGCATTTT.